The 3 T cell receptor beta chains presented below share a single source sample, sequenced in a study of CD8+ T cells in alopecia areata. The sequencing template was cDNA reverse transcribed from extracted RNA. Profiling relied on immunoSEQ multiplex PCR, and the TCRdb table lists in-frame clones only, not all of them. The table has 150,000 or so clones, roughly 50% seen once. Sequenced: CD4+ T cells sorted from blood. These receptors came from a human donor with alopecia areata.

A few counts support this clone. The gene calls are TRBV20-1 and TRBJ2-1; D uncertain. Germline CDR1 DFQATT, CDR2 SNEGSKA (reference sequence). CDR3 length: 11 residues. Trimming left V 0 bases short and J 9 bases short, with 6 bases between. The CDR3 DNA reads as TGCAGTGCTAGAGATAACCCTGAGCAGTTCTTC. Its protein product is CSARDNPEQFF.

The V and J genes are TRBV19 and TRBJ1-1; a weak D match, TRBD1 (6 bases). Trimming took off 5 bases at V and 0 bases at J, with 16 bases between the two ends. The germline gives CDR1 LNHDA, CDR2 SQIVND (reference sequence). CDR3 length: 16 amino acids. This CDR3 reads CASSGLTGTLNTEAFF. The CDR3 DNA follows: TGTGCCAGTAGTGGATTAACCGGGACATTGAACACTGAAGCTTTCTTT.

The chain recombines TRBV5-1 with TRBJ2-5, with 8 bases fitting TRBD2. CDR3 length: 14 residues. V trimming: 1 base; J trimming: 5 bases; junction bases outside the gene matches: 4. Germline CDR1 SGHRS, CDR2 YFSETQ. CDR3 nucleotide sequence: TGCGCCAGCAGCTTGACAGGCGGGGGGGAGACCCAGTACTTC. Protein: CASSLTGGGETQYF.